These T cell receptor beta chains were read from a single sample in a study of blood T cells in healthy people across ages. TCRdb analysed the 5' RACE reads with MiXCR anew, one entry per CDR3 protein. This table has some 320,000 distinct CDR3 sequences, roughly 27% appearing once. The sequenced sample was blood. All receptors derive from a woman in her sixties or seventies in good health. Both conserved end residues are part of each CDR3. Rows give clone size only sometimes, using once, few, many, or a class for an expanded clone.

clone_size	v_call	j_call	cdr3_aa
-	TRBV5-1	TRBJ2-3	CASSFSGRAFGDTKYF
few	TRBV2	TRBJ1-6	CATDREDNSPLHF
few	TRBV6-4	TRBJ2-2	CASSDSRSGELFF
medium-sized	TRBV12-3/TRBV12-4	TRBJ2-5	CASSWTSGRETQYF
few	TRBV6-1	TRBJ2-3	CASTFFLTDTQYF
-	TRBV6-5	TRBJ2-4	CASSYGRTLAKNIQYF
-	TRBV7-2	TRBJ1-1	CASRLGELNTEAFF
-	TRBV20-1	-	CSAQDSVTAEQFF
few	TRBV21-1	TRBJ2-7	CASSCQGTASYEQYF
-	TRBV20-1	-	CSARVGVYEQYF
few	TRBV5-1	TRBJ2-7	CASSLDRGASYEQYF